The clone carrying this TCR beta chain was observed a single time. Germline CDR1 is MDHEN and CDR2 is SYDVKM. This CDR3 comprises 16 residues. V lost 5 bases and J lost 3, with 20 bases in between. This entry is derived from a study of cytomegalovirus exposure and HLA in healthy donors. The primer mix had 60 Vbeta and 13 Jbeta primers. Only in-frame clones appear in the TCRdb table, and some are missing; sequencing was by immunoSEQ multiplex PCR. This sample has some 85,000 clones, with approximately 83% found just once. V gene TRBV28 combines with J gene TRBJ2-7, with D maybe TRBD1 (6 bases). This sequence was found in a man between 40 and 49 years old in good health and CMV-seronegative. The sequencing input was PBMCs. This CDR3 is CASSPSLGAVGYEQYF. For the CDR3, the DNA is TGTGCCAGCAGTCCCAGCCTGGGGGCGGTGGGCTACGAGCAGTACTTC.